The rows below give T cell receptor beta chains drawn from one sample of a study of blood T cell repertoires in COVID-19. Sequenced by immunoSEQ multiplex PCR; TCRdb stores in-frame clones only, minus some. The sample shows approximately 200,000 clones, approximately 83% of them seen only once. The sequencing sample was made of peripheral blood. These receptors were collected from a woman in her sixties with acute or convalescent COVID-19. The CDR3 runs from the conserved cysteine through the conserved F or W. Fields, in order: clone size, J gene, D gene, CDR3 length, V gene, CDR3 DNA, CDR3 protein. A D gene is named only where the DNA matches it firmly. Not every row has a clone size; where given, it reads once, few, many or a size class.

size: -
J: TRBJ1-1
D: -
length: 13
V: TRBV12-3/TRBV12-4
DNA: TGTGCCAGCAGTAATACACCGAACACTGAAGCTTTCTTT
CDR3: CASSNTPNTEAFF

size: once
J: TRBJ2-7
D: -
length: 13
V: TRBV5-1
DNA: TGCGCCAGCAGCCGGGGGACCTCCTACGAGCAGTACTTC
CDR3: CASSRGTSYEQYF

size: once
J: TRBJ1-2
D: TRBD1
length: 11
V: TRBV30
DNA: TGTGCCTGGACAGGGGGCGCGGGCTACACCTTC
CDR3: CAWTGGAGYTF

size: -
J: TRBJ1-1
D: TRBD1
length: 15
V: TRBV5-8
DNA: TGTGCCAGCAGCCCCAAGGGGGCCTGGAACACTGAAGCTTTCTTT
CDR3: CASSPKGAWNTEAFF

size: -
J: TRBJ1-2
D: -
length: 14
V: TRBV7-9
DNA: TGTGCCAGCACCCTAGGTGGGTTGTCCTATGGCTACACCTTC
CDR3: CASTLGGLSYGYTF

size: -
J: TRBJ2-1
D: TRBD2
length: 15
V: TRBV3-1/TRBV3-2
DNA: TGTGCCAGCAGCCAACTTGGCCTAGCGGGGAATGAGCAGTTCTTC
CDR3: CASSQLGLAGNEQFF

size: -
J: TRBJ1-1
D: -
length: 13
V: TRBV5-1
DNA: TGCGCCAGCAGCTTGTCCAGGAACACTGAAGCTTTCTTT
CDR3: CASSLSRNTEAFF

size: -
J: TRBJ2-7
D: TRBD1
length: 14
V: TRBV30
DNA: TGTGCCTGGGGTATCGGGACAGGGGGCTACGAGCAGTACTTC
CDR3: CAWGIGTGGYEQYF

size: -
J: TRBJ2-2
D: TRBD2
length: 17
V: TRBV10-3
DNA: TGTGCCATCAATGGGGGGCTAGCGGGGCCGAACACCGGGGAGCTGTTTTTT
CDR3: CAINGGLAGPNTGELFF

size: -
J: TRBJ2-3
D: TRBD2
length: 15
V: TRBV5-5
DNA: TGTGCCAGCAGCTTGGCAAGCGGGGGGGTAAATACGCAGTATTTT
CDR3: CASSLASGGVNTQYF

size: -
J: TRBJ2-3
D: -
length: 15
V: TRBV3-1/TRBV3-2
DNA: TGTGCCAGCAGCCAGGGGACTGTAAAGACAGATACGCAGTATTTT
CDR3: CASSQGTVKTDTQYF

size: -
J: TRBJ2-1
D: TRBD2
length: 14
V: TRBV3-1/TRBV3-2
DNA: TGTGCCAGCAGCCAAGAGCTAGCGGGGGGGCCTCAGTTCTTC
CDR3: CASSQELAGGPQFF

size: -
J: TRBJ1-1
D: TRBD1
length: 14
V: TRBV29-1
DNA: TGCAGCGTGGCACAGGGGTTCGGGAACACTGAAGCTTTCTTT
CDR3: CSVAQGFGNTEAFF

size: -
J: TRBJ1-5
D: -
length: 13
V: TRBV29-1
DNA: TGCAGCGTTGCATACAGCCCAAATCAGCCCCAGCATTTT
CDR3: CSVAYSPNQPQHF

size: -
J: TRBJ2-7
D: TRBD1
length: 16
V: TRBV5-1
DNA: TGCGCCAGCAGCTTGGGGGGACAGCAACCGGTCTACGAGCAGTACTTC
CDR3: CASSLGGQQPVYEQYF

size: -
J: TRBJ1-2
D: TRBD1
length: 14
V: TRBV2
DNA: TGTGCCAGCAGTCTGGACAGGGCCGGCTATGGCTACACCTTC
CDR3: CASSLDRAGYGYTF

size: once
J: TRBJ1-6
D: -
length: 15
V: TRBV7-9
DNA: TGTGCCAGCAGCCCGTTCGGGGTTTTGAATTCACCCCTCCACTTT
CDR3: CASSPFGVLNSPLHF

size: -
J: TRBJ1-5
D: -
length: 14
V: TRBV29-1
DNA: TGCAGCGTTACGACAGTAGGTAGCAATCAGCCCCAGCATTTT
CDR3: CSVTTVGSNQPQHF

size: few
J: TRBJ2-1
D: -
length: 15
V: TRBV19
DNA: TGTGCCAGTAGATACAGTTTTTTCTCCTACAATGAGCAGTTCTTC
CDR3: CASRYSFFSYNEQFF

size: -
J: TRBJ2-1
D: TRBD2
length: 16
V: TRBV9
DNA: TGTGCCAGCAGCGCTCCAACTAGCGGGGGCTACAATGAGCAGTTCTTC
CDR3: CASSAPTSGGYNEQFF

size: few
J: TRBJ2-7
D: -
length: 10
V: TRBV7-9
DNA: TGTGCCACCCCTCTCCCCGAGCAGTACTTC
CDR3: CATPLPEQYF

size: -
J: TRBJ1-2
D: -
length: 13
V: TRBV2
DNA: TGTGCCAGCAGTGAAGCGCGGCAGGGTCGCTACACCTTC
CDR3: CASSEARQGRYTF

size: once
J: TRBJ2-3
D: TRBD2
length: 15
V: TRBV3-1/TRBV3-2
DNA: TGTGCCAGCAGCCAAGGGGGGGGGAGCACAGATACGCAGTATTTT
CDR3: CASSQGGGSTDTQYF

size: -
J: TRBJ1-2
D: -
length: 15
V: TRBV6-5
DNA: TGTGCCAGCAGTTGGGGCGGCAAGACTAACTATGGCTACACCTTC
CDR3: CASSWGGKTNYGYTF

size: -
J: TRBJ1-6
D: -
length: 14
V: TRBV5-6
DNA: TGTGCCAGTAACCCTACAGGGCCTAATTCACCCCTCCACTTT
CDR3: CASNPTGPNSPLHF

size: -
J: TRBJ1-6
D: -
length: 15
V: TRBV5-8
DNA: TGTGCCAGCAGCTTTCGGACGGACAATAATTCACCCCTCCACTTT
CDR3: CASSFRTDNNSPLHF

size: once
J: TRBJ2-3
D: -
length: 15
V: TRBV3-1/TRBV3-2
DNA: TGTGCCAGCAGCCAAAGGGGTGGGGCGCGGGATACGCAGTATTTT
CDR3: CASSQRGGARDTQYF